Below, 32 T cell receptor beta chains from the same sample are listed, as sequenced in a study of somatic mutations in cytotoxic T cells in rheumatoid arthritis. Some clones are missing from TCRdb's copy, which holds only in-frame ones; the method was immunoSEQ multiplex PCR. The sample comprises 20,000 to 25,000 clones, around 75% of which are singletons, and roughly 10% rests with the top ten. The sample taken for sequencing was CD8+ T cells sorted from blood. These receptors were collected from an adult with rheumatoid arthritis.

This chain connects TRBV19 to TRBJ2-7, with D uncertain. The CDR3 is 14 amino acids. Trimming removed 4 bases at V and 2 bases at J, with 12 bases between. Per the germline V gene, CDR1 is LNHDA and CDR2 is SQIVND (reference sequence). The CDR3 DNA sequence: TGTGCCAGTAGTACCTTGACGGCTACCTACGAGCAGTACTTC. Protein product: CASSTLTATYEQYF.

The chain has TRBV7-9 and TRBJ1-5; tentative D call: TRBD1 (5 bases). The CDR3 loop spans 14 amino acids. Trimming cost V 1 base and J 5 bases, with 9 bases left between them. The germline V gene encodes CDR1 SEHNR and CDR2 FQNEAQ (reference sequence). CDR3 DNA sequence: TGTGCCAGCAGCTTAGGACAGTCGCATCAGCCCCAGCATTTT. Translating it yields CASSLGQSHQPQHF.

The V call is TRBV7-9, the J call TRBJ1-3; D possibly corresponds to TRBD1 (5 bases). CDR3 size: 17 residues. Germline assignment: CDR1 SEHNR and CDR2 FQNEAQ (reference sequence). The V gene lost 1 base and the J gene lost 2 bases, with 15 bases spanning the gap. DNA for the CDR3: TGTGCCAGCAGCTTAGGAGGGGTGAGGTTGGCTGGAAACACCATATATTTT. Translating it yields CASSLGGVRLAGNTIYF.

The V and J genes are TRBV5-1 and TRBJ1-1; 9 nucleotides align to TRBD1. The J segment lost 1 base and the V segment lost 6 bases, leaving 10 bases of the junction unmatched. This CDR3 spans 16 amino acids. Germline V gives CDR1 SGHRS, CDR2 YFSETQ. The CDR3: CASTAEGTGRNTEAFF. The CDR3 DNA follows: TGCGCCAGCACCGCGGAAGGGACAGGGAGGAACACTGAAGCTTTCTTT.

The chain is built from TRBV5-6 and TRBJ1-5; tentative D call: TRBD1 (6 bases). The CDR3 runs 14 residues. Germline V gene lookup returns CDR1 SGHDT and CDR2 YYEEEE. V shed 0 bases and J shed 5 bases, with 9 bases lying between them. The CDR3 here is CASSLGGADQPQHF. The CDR3 coding sequence is TGTGCCAGCAGCTTGGGGGGGGCGGATCAGCCCCAGCATTTT.

The V gene is TRBV2, the J gene TRBJ2-7; D ambiguous. Germline CDR1 is SNHLY and CDR2 is FYNNEI. The CDR3 is 16 amino acids. Deletions cut 2 bases from V and 0 bases from J, with 14 bases between. The CDR3 DNA reads as TGTGCCAGCAGTGAACTACCCCCGGGTGGCTCCTACGAGCAGTACTTC. Residues: CASSELPPGGSYEQYF.

The V call is TRBV27, the J call TRBJ2-7; TRBD2 agrees at 7 bases. CDR1 and CDR2 (germline): MNHEY, SMNVEV (reference sequence). The CDR3 totals 16 residues. J was trimmed by 3 bases and V by 8 bases; bases with no gene match: 16. The CDR3 region is CASAPLGFSGFYEQYF. CDR3 in DNA: TGTGCCAGCGCCCCCTTGGGTTTTAGCGGGTTCTACGAGCAGTACTTC.

CDR3 nucleotides: TGCGCCAGCAGCTTGGGCTCCCCAGCAGGCAACTATGGCTACACCTTC. Translated, it gives CASSLGSPAGNYGYTF. The chain couples TRBV5-1 to TRBJ1-2; D unclear. The CDR3 totals 16 residues. Germline V gene data show CDR1 as SGHRS and CDR2 as YFSETQ. V lost 0 bases and J lost 2, with 14 bases in between.

The chain employs TRBV27 and TRBJ1-1; D is ambiguous. CDR1 is MNHEY, CDR2 SMNVEV, per germline (reference sequence). The CDR3 extends over 15 amino acids. The V and J ends lost 5 bases and 1 base respectively, with 14 bases between them. The CDR3 region has the DNA TGTGCCAGCAGTCCCACGGGCAGAGAGAACACTGAAGCTTTCTTT. It is translated as CASSPTGRENTEAFF.

The V call is TRBV2, the J call TRBJ1-2; D gene ambiguous. CDR3 size: 17 residues. Germline V CDR1 and CDR2: SNHLY, FYNNEI. Trimming left V 2 bases short and J 4 bases short, with 20 bases between. The CDR3 loop is CASSEWKSQLVPYGYTF. The CDR3 bases are TGTGCCAGCAGTGAATGGAAGTCGCAGCTCGTACCCTATGGCTACACCTTC.

By share of the sample, this clone is medium-sized. The chain couples TRBV15 to TRBJ1-2; possible D gene TRBD1, 5 bases. Germline V gene data show CDR1 as LNHNV and CDR2 as YYDKDF (reference sequence). The CDR3 runs 14 residues. V gave up 6 bases and J gave up 7 bases, with 18 bases separating them. CDR3 DNA: TGTGCCACCAGGGCGGGGCCTTCTAACGGTGGCTACACCTTC. It yields the protein CATRAGPSNGGYTF.

The J gene is TRBJ2-3, the V gene TRBV9; 9 positions match TRBD2. The CDR3 has 16 residues. Germline-derived CDR1 and CDR2 are SGDLS and YYNGEE. The V gene end was trimmed by 2 bases and the J gene end by 2 bases; junction bases not matched to a gene: 6. The DNA for the CDR3 is TGTGCCAGCAGCGTCTTTAGCGGGGGTTACACAGATACGCAGTATTTT. Its translation: CASSVFSGGYTDTQYF.

The J gene is TRBJ2-2, the V gene TRBV5-6, with 7 bases matching TRBD1. Germline V lookup: CDR1 SGHDT, CDR2 YYEEEE. This CDR3 comprises 13 residues. Losses at the gene ends were 4 bases for V and 5 bases for J; bases not matched to a gene: 2. The DNA of the CDR3 is TGTGCCAGCAGCAACAGGGGAACCGGGGAGCTGTTTTTT. The encoded protein is CASSNRGTGELFF. The variable domain in full, completed from reference TRBV5-6 and TRBJ2-2, reads DAGVTQSPTHLIKTRGQQVTLRCSPKSGHDTVSWYQQALGQGPQFIFQYYEEEERQRGNFPDRFSGHQFPNYSSELNVNALLLGDSALYLCASSNRGTGELFFGEGSRLTVL.

The V and J genes are TRBV6-5 and TRBJ2-2; D assignment may be TRBD1 or TRBD2 (5 bases each). Trimming pared 7 bases from V and 4 bases from J, leaving 13 bases between. CDR3 length: 14 residues. CDR1 is MNHEY and CDR2 is SVGAGI in the germline V gene. CDR3 residues: CASNRGTGTGELFF. The CDR3 DNA is TGTGCCAGCAATCGAGGGACGGGCACCGGGGAGCTGTTTTTT.

The chain couples TRBV7-9 to TRBJ2-6, with a tentative D call TRBD1 (6 bases). Germline V gene data show CDR1 as SEHNR and CDR2 as FQNEAQ (reference sequence). CDR3 size: 18 residues. V was cut by 1 base and J by 0 bases, with 13 bases left in between. The CDR3 bases are TGTGCCAGCAGCTTAGTGGGACATATAGGCTCTGGGGCCAACGTCCTGACTTTC. Translation gives CASSLVGHIGSGANVLTF.

V and J are TRBV4-3 and TRBJ2-2; 7 positions agree with TRBD1. Trimming at V came to 2 bases and at J to 6 bases, leaving 9 bases not matched to a gene. From germline, CDR1 is LGHNA and CDR2 YSLEER. The CDR3 sequence is 16 residues long. The CDR3 coding sequence is TGCGCCAGCAGCCAATTAGACAGGGCCCCCCCCGGGGAGCTGTTTTTT. It specifies CASSQLDRAPPGELFF.

The chain couples TRBV6-5 to TRBJ1-1; no reliable D call. Germline V gives CDR1 MNHEY, CDR2 SVGAGI. Trimming removed 6 bases from V and 1 base from J, with 9 bases in between. This CDR3 spans 13 amino acids. CDR3 in amino acids: CASSLGTNTEAFF. The CDR3 coding sequence is TGTGCCAGCAGCCTCGGAACGAACACTGAAGCTTTCTTT.

This clone is medium-sized (0.01 to 0.1%) in the sample. The rearrangement uses TRBV7-9 and TRBJ2-7; 8 bases agree with TRBD1. This CDR3 is 15 amino acids long. Per germline, CDR1 SEHNR and CDR2 FQNEAQ (reference sequence). V shed 2 bases and J 4 bases; nucleotides not matched to a gene: 7. CDR3: CASSLFDRGTYEQYF. CDR3 nucleotides: TGTGCCAGCAGCTTATTCGACAGGGGAACATACGAGCAGTACTTC. Combining the CDR3 with reference TRBV7-9 and TRBJ2-7 gives the whole variable domain DTGVSQNPRHKITKRGQNVTFRCDPISEHNRLYWYRQTLGQGPEFLTYFQNEAQLEKSRLLSDRFSAERPKGSFSTLEIQRTEQGDSAMYLCASSLFDRGTYEQYFGPGTRLTVT.

In this sample, this clone turned up once. V is TRBV27 and J is TRBJ2-3, with 7 nucleotides matching TRBD2. V lost 4 bases to trimming and J lost 0 bases; unmatched junction nucleotides: 13. The CDR3 has 18 amino acids. CDR1 and CDR2 (germline): MNHEY, SMNVEV (reference sequence). The CDR3 protein is CASSSSKGLAGSTDTQYF. DNA of the CDR3: TGTGCCAGCAGTTCCTCTAAAGGGTTAGCGGGTAGCACAGATACGCAGTATTTT.

The chain combines TRBV6-4 with TRBJ1-6, with D unresolved. Germline-derived CDR1 and CDR2 are MRHNA and SNTAGT. The ends were cut back, 2 bases at V and 0 bases at J, with 5 bases in the middle. This CDR3 is 15 amino acids long. The CDR3 spells CASSDESSYNSPLHF. The CDR3 DNA reads TGTGCCAGCAGTGACGAGAGCTCCTATAATTCACCCCTCCACTTT.

This clone has more than one count but fewer than ten. This chain uses TRBV5-6 with TRBJ2-4; 8 nucleotides match TRBD1. Germline trimming cut 5 bases from V and 7 bases from J; bases unmatched to any gene: 11. Per germline, CDR1 SGHDT and CDR2 YYEEEE. The length of the CDR3 is 15 residues. The CDR3 reads CASSSDRADVNIQYF. The CDR3 DNA reads as TGTGCCAGCAGTTCGGACAGGGCAGATGTCAACATTCAGTACTTC.

V gene TRBV4-3 combines with J gene TRBJ1-3; D not resolved. Germline V gene sequence: CDR1 LGHNA, CDR2 YSLEER. V dropped 4 bases and J dropped 0 bases, with 13 bases sitting between them. The CDR3 contains 16 residues. The CDR3 region is CASSPSSGYSGNTIYF. CDR3 DNA: TGCGCCAGCAGCCCATCATCCGGATACTCTGGAAACACCATATATTTT.

This chain connects TRBV4-1 to TRBJ2-1, with D maybe TRBD2 (6 bases). The length of the CDR3 is 16 residues. V gave up 0 bases and J gave up 4 bases, with 13 bases separating them. Germline CDR1 MGHRA, CDR2 YSYEKL. In DNA, the CDR3 is TGCGCCAGCAGCCAAGACTCGACTAGTAGATACAATGAGCAGTTCTTC. Translated, it gives CASSQDSTSRYNEQFF.

This rearrangement joins TRBV9 to TRBJ2-1; 9 nucleotides match TRBD1. Germline loops: CDR1 SGDLS, CDR2 YYNGEE. This CDR3 comprises 15 residues. V was clipped by 4 bases and J by 7 bases; unmatched bases: 9. CDR3 in amino acids: CASSSGQGSENEQFF. The CDR3 DNA reads TGTGCCAGCAGCTCGGGACAGGGATCCGAGAATGAGCAGTTCTTC. Variable domain in full (rest from reference TRBV9 and TRBJ2-1): DSGVTQTPKHLITATGQRVTLRCSPRSGDLSVYWYQQSLDQGLQFLIQYYNGEERAKGNILERFSAQQFPDLHSELNLSSLELGDSALYFCASSSGQGSENEQFFGPGTRLTVL.

This clone has just a few counts. Here the CDR3 reads CASSFSRATEAFF. In nucleotides, the CDR3 is TGTGCCAGCAGCTTCTCTCGGGCCACTGAAGCTTTCTTT. V gene TRBV5-6 combines with J gene TRBJ1-1, with D hard to call. The CDR3 has 13 amino acids. V was clipped by 2 bases and J by 4 bases, with 9 bases between them. Germline V gene data show CDR1 as SGHDT and CDR2 as YYEEEE.

The chain links TRBV27 to TRBJ2-1, with 10 bases lining up with TRBD1. This CDR3 is built from 14 residues. Germline V lookup: CDR1 MNHEY, CDR2 SMNVEV (reference sequence). The V gene end was trimmed by 2 bases and the J gene end by 10 bases; junction bases not matched to a gene: 5. The CDR3 protein is CASSLPGQGLEQFF. The CDR3 nucleotides are TGTGCCAGCAGTTTACCGGGACAGGGGTTAGAGCAGTTCTTC.

This rearrangement joins TRBV4-1 to TRBJ2-6, with unresolved D. CDR1 and CDR2 (germline): MGHRA, YSYEKL. The CDR3 is 17 amino acids. V was clipped by 3 bases and J by 0 bases, with 12 bases between them. CDR3 in amino acids: CASSQDEESSGANVLTF. CDR3 DNA sequence: TGCGCCAGCAGCCAGGACGAAGAATCCTCTGGGGCCAACGTCCTGACTTTC.

As regards this clone: At one end, the junction sequence differs from germline, possibly due to a read error. This rearrangement joins TRBV7-7 to TRBJ2-5; a possible D gene is TRBD1 (5 bases). The CDR3 length is 15 residues. Germline assignment: CDR1 SSHAT and CDR2 FNYEAQ (reference sequence). CDR3 loop: CASSLVGREQETQYF. In nucleotides, the CDR3 is TGTGCTAGCAGCTTAGTGGGCAGGGAACAAGAGACCCAGTACTTC.

The V gene is TRBV5-4, the J gene TRBJ2-1; D is unclear. V gave up 2 bases and J gave up 6 bases, with 9 bases separating them. There are 13 residues in the CDR3. Germline V gene lookup returns CDR1 SGHNT and CDR2 YYREEE (reference sequence). This CDR3 is CASSLSLLNEQFF. DNA for the CDR3: TGTGCCAGCAGCTTATCGCTTCTCAATGAGCAGTTCTTC.

A few counts support this clone. This chain joins TRBV4-1 and TRBJ1-6; tentative D call: TRBD1 (6 bases). Trimming took off 10 bases at V and 6 bases at J, with 16 bases between the two ends. Germline lookup yields CDR1 MGHRA and CDR2 YSYEKL. The CDR3 length is 14 residues. The CDR3 DNA follows: TGCGCCACCAGGGGCCGGATGCCTAATTCACCCCTCCACTTT. As protein: CATRGRMPNSPLHF.

This clone occurred once. CDR3 sequence (DNA): TGTGCCATCAGTGAGTTAACCGCCGGGACAGGAATTAACGAGCAGTACTTC. Protein sequence: CAISELTAGTGINEQYF. This chain joins TRBV10-3 and TRBJ2-7; 8 nucleotides match TRBD1. CDR1 ENHRY and CDR2 SYGVKD come from the germline V gene. CDR3 length: 17 amino acids. V lost 1 base to trimming and J lost 5 bases; unmatched junction nucleotides: 13.

This chain links TRBV4-1 with TRBJ2-1; D possibly corresponds to TRBD1 (5 bases). V was pared by 0 bases and J by 0 bases, with 6 bases between. There are 15 residues in the CDR3. Germline V CDR1 and CDR2: MGHRA, YSYEKL. CDR3: CASSQETDSYNEQFF. CDR3 in DNA: TGCGCCAGCAGCCAAGAGACAGACTCCTACAATGAGCAGTTCTTC.